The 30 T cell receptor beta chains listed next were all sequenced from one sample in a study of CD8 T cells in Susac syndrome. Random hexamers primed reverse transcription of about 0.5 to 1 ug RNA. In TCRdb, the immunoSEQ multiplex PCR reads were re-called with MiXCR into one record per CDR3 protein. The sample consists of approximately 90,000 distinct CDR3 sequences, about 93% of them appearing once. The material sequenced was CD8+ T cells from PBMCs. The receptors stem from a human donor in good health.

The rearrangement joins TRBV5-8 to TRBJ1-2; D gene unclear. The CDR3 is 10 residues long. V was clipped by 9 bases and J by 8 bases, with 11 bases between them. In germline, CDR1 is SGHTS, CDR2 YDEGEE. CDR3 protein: CATQTAGYTF. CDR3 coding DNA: TGTGCCACCCAGACGGCGGGCTACACCTTC.

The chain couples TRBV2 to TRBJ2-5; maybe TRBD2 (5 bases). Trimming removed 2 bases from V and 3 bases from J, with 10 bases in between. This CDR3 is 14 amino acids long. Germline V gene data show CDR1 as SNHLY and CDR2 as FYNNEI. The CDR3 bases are TGTGCCAGCAGTGAATACTTCGGGGAAGAGACCCAGTACTTC. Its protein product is CASSEYFGEETQYF.

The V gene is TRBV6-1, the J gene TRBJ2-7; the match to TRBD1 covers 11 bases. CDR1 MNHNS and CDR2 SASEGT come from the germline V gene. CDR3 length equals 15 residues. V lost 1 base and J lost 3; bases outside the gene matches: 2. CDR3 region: CASSEEGTGGYEQYF. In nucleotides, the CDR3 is TGTGCCAGCAGTGAAGAAGGGACAGGGGGCTACGAGCAGTACTTC.

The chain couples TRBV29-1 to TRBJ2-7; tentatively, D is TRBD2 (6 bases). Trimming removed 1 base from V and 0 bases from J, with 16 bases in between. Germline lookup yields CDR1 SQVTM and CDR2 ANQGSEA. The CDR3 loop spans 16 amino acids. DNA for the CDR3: TGCAGCGTTGAAGGGACTAAAGGGGTAAGCTCCTACGAGCAGTACTTC. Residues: CSVEGTKGVSSYEQYF.

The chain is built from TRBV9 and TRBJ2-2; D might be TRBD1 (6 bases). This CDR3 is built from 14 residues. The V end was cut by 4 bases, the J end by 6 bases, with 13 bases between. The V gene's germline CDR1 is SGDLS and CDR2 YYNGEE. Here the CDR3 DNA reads TGTGCCAGCAGCCCCTGGGACAACGCCGGGGAGCTGTTTTTT. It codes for CASSPWDNAGELFF.

DNA of the CDR3: TGTGCCAGCAGCCCGGACGGATTTGAAGGCTACACCTTC. This encodes CASSPDGFEGYTF. The chain carries TRBV7-9 and TRBJ1-2; D unresolved. Germline lookup yields CDR1 SEHNR and CDR2 FQNEAQ (reference sequence). Trimming shortened V by 5 bases and J by 8 bases, and 15 bases separated the two germline ends. This CDR3 spans 13 amino acids. Full variable domain (rest looked up from reference TRBV7-9 and TRBJ1-2): DTGVSQNPRHKITKRGQNVTFRCDPISEHNRLYWYRQTLGQGPEFLTYFQNEAQLEKSRLLSDRFSAERPKGSFSTLEIQRTEQGDSAMYLCASSPDGFEGYTFGSGTRLTVV.

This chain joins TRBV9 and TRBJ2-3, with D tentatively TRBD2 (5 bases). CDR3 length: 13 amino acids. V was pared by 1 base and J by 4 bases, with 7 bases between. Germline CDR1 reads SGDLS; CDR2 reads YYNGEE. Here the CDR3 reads CASSVSSADTQYF. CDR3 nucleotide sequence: TGTGCCAGCAGCGTAAGTAGCGCAGATACGCAGTATTTT.

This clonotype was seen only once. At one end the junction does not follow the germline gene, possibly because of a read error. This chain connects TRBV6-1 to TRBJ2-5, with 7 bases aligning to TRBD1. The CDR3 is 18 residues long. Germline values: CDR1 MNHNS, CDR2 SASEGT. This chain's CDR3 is CGSSEEVGYRDSLETQYF. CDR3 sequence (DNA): TGTGGCAGCAGTGAAGAAGTGGGGTACCGGGACAGCCTAGAGACCCAGTACTTC.

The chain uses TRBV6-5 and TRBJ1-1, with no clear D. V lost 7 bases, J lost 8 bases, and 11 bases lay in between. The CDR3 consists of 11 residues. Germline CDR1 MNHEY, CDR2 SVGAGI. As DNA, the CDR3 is TGTGCCAGCACCGATAAAGGGGAAGCTTTCTTT. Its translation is CASTDKGEAFF.

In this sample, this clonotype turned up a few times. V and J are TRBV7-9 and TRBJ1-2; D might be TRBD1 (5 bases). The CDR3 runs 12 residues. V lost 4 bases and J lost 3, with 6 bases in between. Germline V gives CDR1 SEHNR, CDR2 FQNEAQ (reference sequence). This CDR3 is CASSSGYYGYTF. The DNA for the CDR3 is TGTGCCAGCAGCTCAGGGTACTATGGCTACACCTTC. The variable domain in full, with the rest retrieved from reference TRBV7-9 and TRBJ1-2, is DTGVSQNPRHKITKRGQNVTFRCDPISEHNRLYWYRQTLGQGPEFLTYFQNEAQLEKSRLLSDRFSAERPKGSFSTLEIQRTEQGDSAMYLCASSSGYYGYTFGSGTRLTVV.

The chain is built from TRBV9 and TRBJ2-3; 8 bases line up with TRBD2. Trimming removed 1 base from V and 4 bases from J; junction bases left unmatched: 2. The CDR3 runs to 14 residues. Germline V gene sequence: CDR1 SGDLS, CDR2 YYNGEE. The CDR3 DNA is TGTGCCAGCAGCGTATCGACTAGCGCAGATACGCAGTATTTT. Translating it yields CASSVSTSADTQYF.

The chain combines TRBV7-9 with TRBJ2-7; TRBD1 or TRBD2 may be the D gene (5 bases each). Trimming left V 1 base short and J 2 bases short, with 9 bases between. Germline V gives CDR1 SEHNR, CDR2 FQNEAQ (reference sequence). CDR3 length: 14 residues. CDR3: CASSLDGDPYEQYF. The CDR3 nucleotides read TGTGCCAGCAGCTTAGACGGGGACCCCTACGAGCAGTACTTC.

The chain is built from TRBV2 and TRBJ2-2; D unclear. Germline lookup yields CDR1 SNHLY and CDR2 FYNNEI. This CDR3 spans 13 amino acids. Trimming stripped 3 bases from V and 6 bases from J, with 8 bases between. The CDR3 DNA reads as TGTGCCAGCAGTGACAAGGTCCCCGGGGAGCTGTTTTTT. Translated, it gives CASSDKVPGELFF. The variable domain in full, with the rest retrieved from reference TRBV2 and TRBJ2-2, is EPEVTQTPSHQVTQMGQEVILRCVPISNHLYFYWYRQILGQKVEFLVSFYNNEISEKSEIFDDQFSVERPDGSNFTLKIRSTKLEDSAMYFCASSDKVPGELFFGEGSRLTVL.

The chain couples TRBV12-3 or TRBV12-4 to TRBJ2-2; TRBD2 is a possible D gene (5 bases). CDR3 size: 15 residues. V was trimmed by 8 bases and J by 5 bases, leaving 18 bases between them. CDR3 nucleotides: TGTGCCAGCGTTACACGGGGTCGTCCGACCGGGGAGCTGTTTTTT. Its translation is CASVTRGRPTGELFF.

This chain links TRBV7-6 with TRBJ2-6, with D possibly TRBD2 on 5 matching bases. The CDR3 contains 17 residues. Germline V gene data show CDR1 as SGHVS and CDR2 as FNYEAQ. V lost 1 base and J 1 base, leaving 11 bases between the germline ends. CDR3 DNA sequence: TGTGCCAGCAGCTTAGTAGAGGGTCTATCTGGGGCCAACGTCCTGACTTTC. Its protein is CASSLVEGLSGANVLTF.

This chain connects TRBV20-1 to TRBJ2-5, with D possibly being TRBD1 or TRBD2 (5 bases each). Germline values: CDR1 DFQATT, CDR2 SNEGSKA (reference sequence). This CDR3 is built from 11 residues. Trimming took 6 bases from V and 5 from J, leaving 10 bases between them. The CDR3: CSAEGLETQYF. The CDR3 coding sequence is TGCAGTGCCGAGGGGCTGGAGACCCAGTACTTC.

The CDR3, as DNA: TGCAGCGTTGGCGGGGGGCTAGCCTACGAGCAGTACTTC. This encodes CSVGGGLAYEQYF. The chain joins TRBV29-1 to TRBJ2-7; 8 nucleotides agree with TRBD2. The CDR3 covers 13 residues. Per the germline V gene, CDR1 is SQVTM and CDR2 is ANQGSEA. Trimming at V came to 4 bases and at J to 2 bases, leaving 4 bases not matched to a gene.

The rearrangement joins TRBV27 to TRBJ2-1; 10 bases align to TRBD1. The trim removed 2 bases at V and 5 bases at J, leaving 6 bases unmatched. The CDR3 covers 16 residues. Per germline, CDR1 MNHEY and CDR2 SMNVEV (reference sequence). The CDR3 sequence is CASSLDRQGANNEQFF. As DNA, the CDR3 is TGTGCCAGCAGTTTAGACCGACAGGGGGCAAACAATGAGCAGTTCTTC.

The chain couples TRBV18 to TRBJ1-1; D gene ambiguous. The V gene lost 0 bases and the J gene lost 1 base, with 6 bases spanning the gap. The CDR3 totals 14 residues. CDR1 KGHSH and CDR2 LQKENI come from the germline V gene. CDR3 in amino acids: CASSPPGQNTEAFF. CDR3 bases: TGTGCCAGCTCACCACCGGGTCAGAACACTGAAGCTTTCTTT.

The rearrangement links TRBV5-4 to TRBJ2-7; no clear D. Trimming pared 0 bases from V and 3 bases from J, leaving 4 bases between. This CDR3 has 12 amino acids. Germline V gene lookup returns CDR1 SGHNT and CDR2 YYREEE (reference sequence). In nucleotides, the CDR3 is TGTGCCAGCAGCTTGGATGACTACGAGCAGTACTTC. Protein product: CASSLDDYEQYF.

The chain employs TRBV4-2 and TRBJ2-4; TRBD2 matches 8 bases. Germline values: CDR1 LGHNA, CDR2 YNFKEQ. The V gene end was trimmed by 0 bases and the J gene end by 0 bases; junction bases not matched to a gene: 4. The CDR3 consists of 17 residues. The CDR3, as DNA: TGTGCCAGCAGCCAAGATCCAGCGGGGGAAGCCAAAAACATTCAGTACTTC. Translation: CASSQDPAGEAKNIQYF.

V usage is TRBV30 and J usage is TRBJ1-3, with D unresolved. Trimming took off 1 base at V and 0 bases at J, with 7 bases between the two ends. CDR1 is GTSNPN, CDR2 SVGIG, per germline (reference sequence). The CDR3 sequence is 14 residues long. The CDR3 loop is CAWSAVRSGNTIYF. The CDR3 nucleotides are TGTGCCTGGAGTGCGGTCCGCTCTGGAAACACCATATATTTT.

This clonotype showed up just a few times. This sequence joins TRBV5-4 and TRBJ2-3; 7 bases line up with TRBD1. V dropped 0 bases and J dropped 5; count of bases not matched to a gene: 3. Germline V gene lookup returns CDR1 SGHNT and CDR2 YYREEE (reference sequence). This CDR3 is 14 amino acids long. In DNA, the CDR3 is TGTGCCAGCAGCTTGGAGGGGGCGGGAGATACGCAGTATTTT. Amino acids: CASSLEGAGDTQYF.

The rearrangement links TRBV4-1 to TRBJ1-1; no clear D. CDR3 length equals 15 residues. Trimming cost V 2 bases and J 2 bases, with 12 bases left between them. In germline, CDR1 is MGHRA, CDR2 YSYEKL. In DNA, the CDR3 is TGCGCCAGCAGCCAAAGGGCCGTTGACAACACTGAAGCTTTCTTT. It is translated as CASSQRAVDNTEAFF.

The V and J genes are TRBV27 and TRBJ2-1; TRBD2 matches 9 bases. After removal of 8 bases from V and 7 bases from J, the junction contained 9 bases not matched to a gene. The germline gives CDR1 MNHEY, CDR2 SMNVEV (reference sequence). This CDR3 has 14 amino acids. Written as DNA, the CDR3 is TGTGCCAGCCTGCGGGGGGGGTCTTATAATGAGCAGTTCTTC. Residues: CASLRGGSYNEQFF.

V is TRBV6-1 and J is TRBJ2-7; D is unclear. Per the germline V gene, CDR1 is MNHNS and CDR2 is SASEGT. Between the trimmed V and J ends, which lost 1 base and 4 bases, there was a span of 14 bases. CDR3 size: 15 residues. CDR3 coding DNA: TGTGCCAGCAGTGAAGAGGTAACCTACTGGTACGAGCAGTACTTC. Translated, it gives CASSEEVTYWYEQYF.

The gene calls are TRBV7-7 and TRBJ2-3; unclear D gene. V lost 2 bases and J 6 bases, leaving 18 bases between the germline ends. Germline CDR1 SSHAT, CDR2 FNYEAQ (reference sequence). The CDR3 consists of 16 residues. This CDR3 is CASSLSFRPTFDTQYF. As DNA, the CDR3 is TGTGCCAGCAGCTTAAGTTTTAGACCGACTTTTGATACGCAGTATTTT.

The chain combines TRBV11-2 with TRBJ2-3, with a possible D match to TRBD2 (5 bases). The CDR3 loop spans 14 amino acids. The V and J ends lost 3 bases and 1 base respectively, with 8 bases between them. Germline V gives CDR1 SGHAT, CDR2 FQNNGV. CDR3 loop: CASSFGVGTDTQYF. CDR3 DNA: TGTGCCAGCAGCTTCGGGGTGGGCACAGATACGCAGTATTTT.

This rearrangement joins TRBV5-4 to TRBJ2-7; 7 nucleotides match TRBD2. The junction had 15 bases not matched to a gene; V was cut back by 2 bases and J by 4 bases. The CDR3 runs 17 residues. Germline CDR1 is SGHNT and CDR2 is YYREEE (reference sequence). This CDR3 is CASSFGFGLAVSYEQYF. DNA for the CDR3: TGTGCCAGCAGCTTCGGATTTGGTCTAGCGGTTTCTTACGAGCAGTACTTC.

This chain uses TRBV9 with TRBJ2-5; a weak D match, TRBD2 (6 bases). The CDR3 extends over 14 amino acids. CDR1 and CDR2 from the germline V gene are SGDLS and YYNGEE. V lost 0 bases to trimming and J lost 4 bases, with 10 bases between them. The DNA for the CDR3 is TGTGCCAGCAGCGTAGGGGGGGAAGGAGAGACCCAGTACTTC. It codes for CASSVGGEGETQYF.